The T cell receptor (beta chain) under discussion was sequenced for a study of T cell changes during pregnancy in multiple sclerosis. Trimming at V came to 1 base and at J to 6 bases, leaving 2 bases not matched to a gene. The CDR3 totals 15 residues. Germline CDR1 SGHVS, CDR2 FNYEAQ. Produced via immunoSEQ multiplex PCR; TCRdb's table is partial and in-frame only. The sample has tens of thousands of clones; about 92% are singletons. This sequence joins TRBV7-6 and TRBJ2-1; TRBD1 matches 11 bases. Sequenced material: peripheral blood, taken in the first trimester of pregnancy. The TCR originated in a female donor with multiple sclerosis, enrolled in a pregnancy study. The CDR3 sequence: CASSLVGTGGNEQFF. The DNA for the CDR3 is TGTGCCAGCAGCTTAGTCGGGACAGGGGGCAATGAGCAGTTCTTC.